These 17 T cell receptor beta chains were sequenced from one sample in a study of metastatic and nonmetastatic thyroid tumors. Until they underwent thyroid surgery, no patient had received any treatment. TCRdb re-called the PCR reads with MiXCR. The data show some 5,700 clones, 25% to 30% seen once. Sample: adjacent normal tissue. These receptors all stem from a female donor with papillary thyroid cancer or a benign thyroid nodule (not recorded which). Some clones in this sample may be carry-over from other donors' samples.

The genes are TRBV12-3 or TRBV12-4 and TRBJ1-4; D unclear. The CDR3 runs to 12 residues. V lost 4 bases, J lost 5 bases, and 5 bases lay in between. The CDR3 DNA follows: TGTGCCAGCAGTTATGGGAATGAAAAACTGTTTTTT. It encodes CASSYGNEKLFF.

Concerning this clone: It is likely a read error, because the conserved phenylalanine at the end of the CDR3 is missing. The DNA is omitted, as the CDR3 cannot be located on it reliably, and the CDR3 follows TCRdb's listing. CDR3 residues: CASRGIPG. The genes are TRBV27 and TRBJ1-1; the D segment call TRBD1 is taken from the table without a DNA check. Germline V gene lookup returns CDR1 MNHEY and CDR2 SMNVEV (reference sequence). The CDR3 has 8 residues if both end residues are counted.

This clone was seen a handful of times. The chain carries TRBV5-1 and TRBJ2-7; D might be TRBD1 (7 bases). Germline V CDR1 and CDR2: SGHRS, YFSETQ. The CDR3 has 14 amino acids. V gave up 0 bases and J gave up 5 bases, with 12 bases separating them. CDR3 in amino acids: CASSLVSRGDEQYF. For the CDR3, the DNA is TGCGCCAGCAGCTTGGTGAGCAGGGGGGACGAGCAGTACTTC. Variable domain in full (rest from reference TRBV5-1 and TRBJ2-7): KAGVTQTPRYLIKTRGQQVTLSCSPISGHRSVSWYQQTPGQGLQFLFEYFSETQRNKGNFPGRFSGRQFSNSRSEMNVSTLELGDSALYLCASSLVSRGDEQYFGPGTRLTVT.

The count of this clone is one. This chain joins TRBV30 and TRBJ2-7, with TRBD2 matching over 10 bases. The CDR3 is 13 residues long. V dropped 3 bases and J dropped 7; count of bases not matched to a gene: 6. Germline CDR1 reads GTSNPN; CDR2 reads SVGIG (reference sequence). The chain's CDR3 is CAWRLAGSEEQYF. CDR3 sequence (DNA): TGTGCCTGGAGACTAGCGGGATCGGAAGAGCAGTACTTC. The entire variable domain, with the rest obtained from reference TRBV30 and TRBJ2-7, is as follows: SQTIHQWPATLVQPVGSPLSLECTVEGTSNPNLYWYRQAAGRGLQLLFYSVGIGQISSEVPQNLSASRPQDRQFILSSKKLLLSDSGFYLCAWRLAGSEEQYFGPGTRLTVT.

This clone was observed a handful of times. The chain is built from TRBV6-2 or TRBV6-3 and TRBJ2-7; D gene unclear. V lost 4 bases and J lost 3, with 19 bases in between. The germline gives CDR1 MNHEY, CDR2 SVGEGT. CDR3 size: 16 residues. The chain's CDR3 is CASSFVSREPIYEQYF. The CDR3 region has the DNA TGTGCCAGCAGTTTCGTGAGTCGAGAACCAATCTACGAGCAGTACTTC.

This clone has just a few counts. This CDR3 is missing its conserved last phenylalanine or tryptophan, likely due to a read error. V gene TRBV6-1 combines with J gene TRBJ2-7, with D possibly being TRBD2 (6 bases). This CDR3 has 15 residues. CDR1 and CDR2 (germline): MNHNS, SASEGT. V was shortened by 7 bases and J by 8 bases, with 24 bases between the two germline ends. In DNA, the CDR3 is TGTGCCAGCACCAAAAAACCGGGACTGGGCAACCAGCAGTACCTC. It specifies CASTKKPGLGNQQYL.

V is TRBV7-9 and J is TRBJ2-7; no clear D gene. V was pared by 5 bases and J by 1 base, with 12 bases between. Germline V lookup: CDR1 SEHNR, CDR2 FQNEAQ (reference sequence). CDR3 size: 14 residues. CDR3 nucleotides: TGTGCCAGCAGCCCCTCAAGGGAATCCTACGAGCAGTACTTC. This encodes CASSPSRESYEQYF.

The chain combines TRBV27 with TRBJ1-1, with D perhaps TRBD1 (5 bases). Germline lookup yields CDR1 MNHEY and CDR2 SMNVEV (reference sequence). Trimming removed 3 bases from V and 5 bases from J, with 13 bases in between. The CDR3 spans 14 residues. CDR3 in DNA: TGTGCCAGCAGTTTTGACAGCAGAGGAACTGAAGCTTTCTTT. As protein: CASSFDSRGTEAFF.

CDR3 amino acids: CASSIGRGTEAFF. The CDR3 region has the DNA TGTGCCAGTAGTATTGGGAGGGGCACTGAAGCTTTCTTT. The chain is built from TRBV19 and TRBJ1-1; D is perhaps TRBD1 (5 bases). The CDR3 is 13 amino acids. Trimming cost V 3 bases and J 4 bases, with 9 bases left between them. Germline assignment: CDR1 LNHDA and CDR2 SQIVND (reference sequence).

The chain employs TRBV30 and TRBJ1-6; 8 nucleotides line up with TRBD1. There are 13 residues in the CDR3. Per the germline V gene, CDR1 is GTSNPN and CDR2 is SVGIG (reference sequence). Losses at the gene ends were 3 bases for V and 10 bases for J; bases not matched to a gene: 5. CDR3 DNA: TGTGCCTGGAGAGGACAGGGAAGGTCACCCCTCCACTTT. It codes for CAWRGQGRSPLHF.

In this sample, this clone turned up a few times. V and J are TRBV20-1 and TRBJ1-1; D is perhaps TRBD1 (5 bases). The CDR3 is made up of 14 amino acids. V lost 1 base and J 3 bases, leaving 12 bases between the germline ends. Germline V lookup: CDR1 DFQATT, CDR2 SNEGSKA (reference sequence). This CDR3 is CSARGDRGDTEAFF. In nucleotides, the CDR3 is TGCAGTGCTAGAGGGGACCGTGGGGACACTGAAGCTTTCTTT.

This chain links TRBV11-3 with TRBJ2-5; D is possibly TRBD1 (5 bases). The CDR3 runs 15 residues. Germline CDR1 SGHNT, CDR2 YENEEA. V lost 3 bases and J lost 9, with 20 bases in between. The CDR3 loop reads CASSFQGASPRPQYF. The CDR3, as DNA: TGTGCCAGCAGCTTCCAAGGGGCTTCTCCAAGGCCCCAGTACTTC.

CDR3 residues: CASSEPTASSYNEQFF. As DNA, the CDR3 is TGTGCCAGCAGTGAACCTACGGCCAGCTCCTACAATGAGCAGTTCTTC. This sequence joins TRBV25-1 and TRBJ2-1, with D uncertain. V lost 2 bases, J lost 0 bases, and 11 bases lay in between. The CDR3 has 16 amino acids. CDR1 MGHDK and CDR2 SYGVNS come from the germline V gene. Full variable domain (remainder filled in from reference TRBV25-1 and TRBJ2-1): EADIYQTPRYLVIGTGKKITLECSQTMGHDKMYWYQQDPGMELHLIHYSYGVNSTEKGDLSSESTVSRIRTEHFPLTLESARPSHTSQYLCASSEPTASSYNEQFFGPGTRLTVL.

The chain links TRBV6-9 to TRBJ2-5, with D possibly matching TRBD1 (5 bases). The CDR3 is 13 amino acids. Germline assignment: CDR1 MNHGY and CDR2 SVAAGI. Trimming took off 2 bases at V and 5 bases at J, with 9 bases between the two ends. The CDR3 is CASSYQGLETQYF. The CDR3 DNA reads as TGTGCCAGCAGTTATCAGGGTTTGGAGACCCAGTACTTC.

The chain joins TRBV12-3 or TRBV12-4 to TRBJ1-2, with unresolved D. The CDR3 runs to 15 residues. V was cut by 7 bases and J by 4 bases, with 19 bases left in between. In nucleotides, the CDR3 is TGTGCCAGCATTCACAGTTCTGGAGGAAGCTATGGCTACACCTTC. Its translation is CASIHSSGGSYGYTF.

In this sample, this clone is medium-sized. This chain links TRBV2 with TRBJ2-5; TRBD1 agrees at 7 bases. V shed 5 bases and J 5 bases; nucleotides not matched to a gene: 8. Germline-derived CDR1 and CDR2 are SNHLY and FYNNEI. CDR3 length equals 14 residues. In DNA form, the CDR3 reads TGTGCCAGCAGTAAGACAGGGACCCCCGAGACCCAGTACTTC. This translates into CASSKTGTPETQYF. Combining the CDR3 with reference TRBV2 and TRBJ2-5 gives the whole variable domain EPEVTQTPSHQVTQMGQEVILRCVPISNHLYFYWYRQILGQKVEFLVSFYNNEISEKSEIFDDQFSVERPDGSNFTLKIRSTKLEDSAMYFCASSKTGTPETQYFGPGTRLLVL.

Concerning this clone itself: Relative to the germline gene, one junction end is altered; a read error may explain this. The CDR3 DNA reads as TGTGCCGGCACCGGACAGGGGGCGCATAGCTATGGCTACTCCTTC. It codes for CAGTGQGAHSYGYSF. The genes are TRBV2 and TRBJ1-2; 11 bases are a match to TRBD1. CDR3 length: 15 amino acids. The V gene's germline CDR1 is SNHLY and CDR2 FYNNEI.